The next 13 T cell receptor beta chains were all read from a single sample in a study of blood T cell repertoires in COVID-19. The table came from immunoSEQ multiplex PCR; TCRdb's copy has only in-frame clones and leaves some out. The table has approximately 230,000 clones, around 86% seen once. Sequencing was done on a sample of PBMCs or T cells enriched from blood (not recorded which). The receptors derive from a man younger than 35 who had recovered from COVID-19.

The chain combines TRBV11-3 with TRBJ2-1; D gene unclear. CDR1 and CDR2 from the germline V gene are SGHNT and YENEEA. V was pared by 5 bases and J by 5 bases, with 7 bases between. The CDR3 sequence is 12 residues long. CDR3 loop: CASSHGDNEQFF. DNA for the CDR3: TGTGCCAGCAGCCACGGTGACAATGAGCAGTTCTTC. Drawing the rest from reference TRBV11-3 and TRBJ2-1, the complete variable domain is EAGVVQSPRYKIIEKKQPVAFWCNPISGHNTLYWYLQNLGQGPELLIRYENEEAVDDSQLPKDRFSAERLKGVDSTLKIQPAELGDSAVYLCASSHGDNEQFFGPGTRLTVL.

The V call is TRBV7-2, the J call TRBJ2-7; D is uncertain. V lost 4 bases and J lost 3, with 10 bases in between. In germline, CDR1 is SGHTA, CDR2 FQGNSA. The CDR3 runs to 13 residues. CDR3 in amino acids: CASSSHNYYEQYF. The DNA for the CDR3 is TGTGCCAGCAGCTCCCACAACTACTACGAGCAGTACTTC.

This chain connects TRBV5-1 to TRBJ2-1; D possibly corresponds to TRBD1 (7 bases). Trimming left V 3 bases short and J 8 bases short, with 18 bases between. The germline gives CDR1 SGHRS, CDR2 YFSETQ. The CDR3 is 15 residues long. CDR3 protein: CASSSQGGPRDEQFF. The CDR3 bases are TGCGCCAGCAGCTCTCAGGGGGGACCCCGCGATGAGCAGTTCTTC.

The chain couples TRBV28 to TRBJ1-5; D not resolved. V gave up 10 bases and J gave up 4 bases, with 17 bases separating them. Germline-derived CDR1 and CDR2 are MDHEN and SYDVKM. The CDR3 has 14 amino acids. The CDR3 region has the DNA TGTGCCATCGAAGGAACGGAGCCGAATCAGCCCCAGCATTTT. Translation: CAIEGTEPNQPQHF.

V is TRBV2 and J is TRBJ1-6; no firm D call. The CDR3 consists of 11 residues. V lost 6 bases to trimming and J lost 10 bases, with 7 bases between them. Germline V gene sequence: CDR1 SNHLY, CDR2 FYNNEI. The CDR3 DNA sequence: TGTGCCAGCAGCCGCGGGTCACCCCTCCACTTT. Translating it yields CASSRGSPLHF.

V and J are TRBV23-1 and TRBJ2-2, with TRBD2 matching over 12 bases. TRBV23-1 has ORF status, its function being uncertain. CDR3 length: 18 residues. The V gene end was trimmed by 2 bases and the J gene end by 3 bases; junction bases not matched to a gene: 7. The CDR3 DNA follows: TGCGCCAGCAGTCAAGGGCTAGCGGGAGGGCCGGACACCGGGGAGCTGTTTTTT. This translates into CASSQGLAGGPDTGELFF.

The genes are TRBV25-1 and TRBJ1-1; 7 bases match TRBD1. V trimming: 4 bases; J trimming: 1 base; junction bases outside the gene matches: 6. The germline gives CDR1 MGHDK, CDR2 SYGVNS. The CDR3 runs to 15 residues. The DNA for the CDR3 is TGTGCCAGCAGTGCGGACAGGTCCAGGAACACTGAAGCTTTCTTT. Amino acid sequence: CASSADRSRNTEAFF.

This sequence joins TRBV7-9 and TRBJ2-7, with 7 nucleotides matching TRBD2. The CDR3 covers 14 residues. Germline V gene sequence: CDR1 SEHNR, CDR2 FQNEAQ (reference sequence). V lost 5 bases and J lost 1; bases outside the gene matches: 5. CDR3 in amino acids: CASSQPSGSYEQYF. The CDR3 DNA is TGTGCCAGCAGCCAACCTAGCGGTTCCTACGAGCAGTACTTC.

The rearrangement joins TRBV11-2 to TRBJ2-3; the match to TRBD2 covers 9 bases. Germline V gene data show CDR1 as SGHAT and CDR2 as FQNNGV. The CDR3 is 16 residues long. V shed 5 bases, J shed 1 base, and the junction held 7 bases outside the gene matches. The CDR3 sequence is CASSPWERGGTDTQYF. Written as DNA, the CDR3 is TGTGCCAGCAGCCCGTGGGAGCGGGGGGGCACAGATACGCAGTATTTT.

V is TRBV18 and J is TRBJ2-7, with 7 bases lining up with TRBD1. CDR1 is KGHSH, CDR2 LQKENI, per germline. The CDR3 extends over 15 amino acids. The V and J ends lost 3 bases and 3 bases, in that order; junction bases with no gene match: 8. The CDR3, as DNA: TGTGCCAGCTCACCTATACACAGACAGGGCTACGAGCAGTACTTC. Amino acid sequence: CASSPIHRQGYEQYF.

The rearrangement links TRBV2 to TRBJ1-1, with 7 positions matching TRBD1. The CDR3 extends over 13 amino acids. Unmatched junction bases numbered 8, after V lost 6 bases and J lost 7 bases. Looked up from germline, CDR1 is SNHLY and CDR2 is FYNNEI. CDR3 loop: CASRSGQAGEAFF. CDR3 nucleotides: TGTGCCAGCAGGAGCGGACAGGCGGGTGAAGCTTTCTTT.

The V call is TRBV5-1, the J call TRBJ2-3; D remains unclear. Trimming removed 0 bases from V and 0 bases from J, with 11 bases in between. Germline CDR1 and CDR2: SGHRS and YFSETQ. This CDR3 comprises 16 residues. Here the CDR3 reads CASSLADDSSTDTQYF. In DNA, the CDR3 is TGCGCCAGCAGCTTGGCCGACGACTCTAGCACAGATACGCAGTATTTT.

The chain has TRBV30 and TRBJ1-3; 8 bases are a match to TRBD1. Germline V gives CDR1 GTSNPN, CDR2 SVGIG (reference sequence). J lost 0 bases, V lost 3 bases, and 7 bases had no gene match. CDR3 length: 16 residues. The DNA of the CDR3 is TGTGCCTGGAGGCGACAGGGGAGTTACTCTGGAAACACCATATATTTT. Translating gives CAWRRQGSYSGNTIYF.